The T cell receptor (beta chain) described here comes from a study of OX40 agonist ivuxolimab in advanced cancers. Study-wide points: Partial responders dosed at 0.1-3.0 mg/kg displayed clonal expansion ranking among the lowest. Dosing at 0.1 to 3.0 mg/kg was accompanied by clonal expansion of CD4+ and CD8+ blood T cells by week 6.

Produced via immunoSEQ multiplex PCR; TCRdb's table is partial and in-frame only. Here the sample spans around 67,000 clones, around four fifths being singletons. Remarks on this clone: Its antigen is not identified.

The CDR3 consists of 15 residues. CDR1 is LNHDA, CDR2 SQIVND, per germline (reference sequence). Trimming stripped 6 bases from V and 0 bases from J, with 12 bases between. V and J are TRBV19 and TRBJ1-3; D not resolved. The sequence came from an adult with an advanced solid tumor such as melanoma, head and neck, liver or kidney cancer. The specimen comprised CD4+ or CD8+ T cells sorted from blood, sampled in a trial of the OX40 agonist ivuxolimab. CDR3 in amino acids: CASSLSGSSGNTIYF. CDR3 DNA: TGTGCCAGTAGCCTGTCCGGAAGCTCTGGAAACACCATATATTTT.